This section outlines one T cell receptor beta chain sequence together with its context. This sample is drawn from a study of shared T cell receptors in the human thymus. This CDR3 has 14 amino acids. Deletions cut 1 base from V and 0 bases from J, with 6 bases between. Germline V gives CDR1 SGHTA, CDR2 FQGNSA. Repertoires were generated with immunoSEQ multiplex PCR, while TCRdb's copy carries only in-frame clones and drops some. The table records approximately 660,000 clones, over 75% of them present only once. These same records also appear under a second study, on human thymus T cells. This second study says: Those donating were healthy Finnish infants in corrective surgery for congenital heart defects.

The receptor comes from a boy in the first two years of life with a congenital heart defect. The V gene is TRBV7-2, the J gene TRBJ1-1; D gene uncertain. Sequencing used thymocytes. This CDR3 reads CASSLVFVNTEAFF. The CDR3, as DNA: TGTGCCAGCAGCTTAGTATTCGTGAACACTGAAGCTTTCTTT. Together with reference TRBV7-2 and TRBJ1-1, the CDR3 gives the full variable domain: GAGVSQSPSNKVTEKGKDVELRCDPISGHTALYWYRQSLGQGLEFLIYFQGNSAPDKSGLPSDRFSAERTGGSVSTLTIQRTQQEDSAVYLCASSLVFVNTEAFFGQGTRLTVV.